The 13 T cell receptor beta chains reported below all come from one sample, sequenced in a study of blood T cell repertoires in COVID-19. Sequencing was performed with immunoSEQ multiplex PCR; in TCRdb, only in-frame clones are kept and a portion is missing. This table has about 160,000 clones, over 75% appearing once. The sample consisted of peripheral blood. Source of these receptors: a man aged 60 to 69 with active or convalescent COVID-19.

V gene TRBV19 combines with J gene TRBJ2-7; TRBD1 matches 7 bases. The CDR3 has 14 amino acids. The ends lost 5 bases at V and 2 bases at J; junction bases unmatched: 6. Germline V gives CDR1 LNHDA, CDR2 SQIVND (reference sequence). CDR3 nucleotide sequence: TGTGCCAGTAGTTCCCGGACAGGCACCTACGAGCAGTACTTC. This codes for CASSSRTGTYEQYF.

This clone was picked up one time. V gene TRBV5-1 combines with J gene TRBJ2-5, with TRBD2 matching over 9 bases. The germline CDR1 and CDR2 sequences are SGHRS and YFSETQ. V lost 0 bases and J lost 5; bases outside the gene matches: 5. The CDR3 has 15 residues. CDR3 amino acids: CASSLGAGGRETQYF. For the CDR3, the DNA is TGCGCCAGCAGCTTGGGCGCGGGGGGGCGTGAGACCCAGTACTTC.

This chain connects TRBV5-1 to TRBJ2-5, with D unclear. V was pared by 0 bases and J by 6 bases, with 9 bases between. This CDR3 contains 13 residues. The germline CDR1 and CDR2 sequences are SGHRS and YFSETQ. CDR3 nucleotides: TGCGCCAGCAGCTTGGATCTTGGGCAGACCCAGTACTTC. Its translation is CASSLDLGQTQYF.

The V call is TRBV5-1, the J call TRBJ1-1; TRBD1 matches at 7 bases. Germline values: CDR1 SGHRS, CDR2 YFSETQ. There are 15 residues in the CDR3. V lost 0 bases and J lost 5; bases outside the gene matches: 7. CDR3 in amino acids: CASSLGAGGTTEAFF. The CDR3 region has the DNA TGCGCCAGCAGCTTGGGGGCAGGGGGAACGACTGAAGCTTTCTTT.

The chain uses TRBV29-1 and TRBJ2-5; D may be TRBD2 (6 bases). V was trimmed by 2 bases and J by 5 bases, leaving 15 bases between them. The CDR3 contains 14 residues. The germline CDR1 and CDR2 sequences are SQVTM and ANQGSEA. CDR3 sequence reads: CSVERGMGLETQYF. The CDR3 DNA reads TGCAGCGTTGAACGGGGGATGGGGCTGGAGACCCAGTACTTC.

There are a few counts of this clone. The chain joins TRBV27 to TRBJ1-4; D is perhaps TRBD1 (6 bases). Germline CDR1 is MNHEY and CDR2 is SMNVEV (reference sequence). Trimming shortened V by 2 bases and J by 5 bases, and 18 bases separated the two germline ends. The CDR3 totals 17 residues. As DNA, the CDR3 is TGTGCCAGCAGTTTACTTTCCAGCAGGGGAAAAAATGAAAAACTGTTTTTT. It encodes CASSLLSSRGKNEKLFF.

The J gene is TRBJ2-2, the V gene TRBV11-1; D remains unclear. CDR1 and CDR2 (germline): SGHAT, FQDESV (reference sequence). Between the trimmed V and J ends, which lost 5 bases and 5 bases, there was a span of 9 bases. CDR3 length: 13 residues. CDR3 in DNA: TGTGCCAGCAGCAAGACACAGACCGGGGAGCTGTTTTTT. Its protein product is CASSKTQTGELFF.

The chain carries TRBV19 and TRBJ2-7, with D possibly being TRBD2 (6 bases). This CDR3 has 15 residues. Germline CDR1 LNHDA, CDR2 SQIVND (reference sequence). The V end lost 5 bases, the J end lost 2 bases, and 16 bases lay between the germline ends. CDR3 DNA: TGTGCCAGTAGTTTGTACGGGGGTAGAGCCTACGAGCAGTACTTC. Amino acids: CASSLYGGRAYEQYF.

This clone was picked up one time. This chain links TRBV18 with TRBJ2-7; D possibly corresponds to TRBD2 (6 bases). Germline V gives CDR1 KGHSH, CDR2 LQKENI. The CDR3 contains 16 residues. The V and J ends lost 3 bases and 2 bases respectively, with 17 bases between them. This chain's CDR3 is CASSPPSRLEAYEQYF. The CDR3 region has the DNA TGTGCCAGCTCACCGCCTTCGAGACTAGAAGCCTACGAGCAGTACTTC.

This clone was recorded many times. The chain recombines TRBV5-1 with TRBJ1-6, with D uncertain. CDR1 and CDR2 from the germline V gene are SGHRS and YFSETQ. The CDR3 runs 15 residues. V lost 1 base, J lost 0 bases, and 5 bases lay in between. The CDR3 loop reads CASSLKSSYNSPLHF. CDR3 sequence (DNA): TGCGCCAGCAGCTTGAAGAGCTCCTATAATTCACCCCTCCACTTT.

The chain uses TRBV9 and TRBJ2-3; weak D call: TRBD1 (6 bases). Trimming removed 2 bases from V and 6 bases from J, with 19 bases in between. Germline V gene sequence: CDR1 SGDLS, CDR2 YYNGEE. This CDR3 has 16 amino acids. The CDR3 protein is CASSVQTNRVKDTQYF. In DNA, the CDR3 is TGTGCCAGCAGCGTCCAGACAAACAGGGTCAAGGATACGCAGTATTTT.

This sequence joins TRBV6-6 and TRBJ1-2; unclear D gene. V dropped 6 bases and J dropped 5 bases, with 22 bases sitting between them. Germline V gene data show CDR1 as MNHNY and CDR2 as SVGAGI (reference sequence). The CDR3 totals 16 residues. The CDR3 sequence: CASSPGTLLSGYGYTF. The CDR3 DNA reads as TGTGCCAGCAGCCCGGGAACCCTCCTATCGGGATATGGCTACACCTTC.

V usage is TRBV2 and J usage is TRBJ2-7, with a tentative D call TRBD2 (7 bases). V lost 7 bases and J 4 bases, leaving 17 bases between the germline ends. Germline assignment: CDR1 SNHLY and CDR2 FYNNEI. The CDR3 runs to 14 residues. The CDR3 coding sequence is TGTGCCAGCACTCCCTCGGGGGGCAGTTACGAGCAGTACTTC. It specifies CASTPSGGSYEQYF.